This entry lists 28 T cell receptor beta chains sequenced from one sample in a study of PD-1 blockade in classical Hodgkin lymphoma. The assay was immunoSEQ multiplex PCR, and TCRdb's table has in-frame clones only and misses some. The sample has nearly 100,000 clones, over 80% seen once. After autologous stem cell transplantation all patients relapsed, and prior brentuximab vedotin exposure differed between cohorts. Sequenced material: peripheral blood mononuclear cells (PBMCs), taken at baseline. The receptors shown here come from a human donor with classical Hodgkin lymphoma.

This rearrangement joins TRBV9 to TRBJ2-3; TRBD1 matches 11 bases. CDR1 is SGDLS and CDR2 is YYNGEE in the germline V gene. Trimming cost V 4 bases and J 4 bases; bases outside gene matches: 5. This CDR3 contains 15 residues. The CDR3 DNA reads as TGTGCCAGCAGCCGGGGACAGGGGGTAGCAGATACGCAGTATTTT. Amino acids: CASSRGQGVADTQYF.

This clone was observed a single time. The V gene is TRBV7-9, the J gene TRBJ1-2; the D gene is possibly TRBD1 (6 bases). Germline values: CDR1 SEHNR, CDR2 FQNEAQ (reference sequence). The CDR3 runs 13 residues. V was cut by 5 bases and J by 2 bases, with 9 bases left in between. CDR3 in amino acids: CASSRGQNYGYTF. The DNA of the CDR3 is TGTGCCAGCAGCCGCGGACAGAACTATGGCTACACCTTC. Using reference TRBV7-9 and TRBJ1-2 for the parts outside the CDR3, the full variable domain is DTGVSQNPRHKITKRGQNVTFRCDPISEHNRLYWYRQTLGQGPEFLTYFQNEAQLEKSRLLSDRFSAERPKGSFSTLEIQRTEQGDSAMYLCASSRGQNYGYTFGSGTRLTVV.

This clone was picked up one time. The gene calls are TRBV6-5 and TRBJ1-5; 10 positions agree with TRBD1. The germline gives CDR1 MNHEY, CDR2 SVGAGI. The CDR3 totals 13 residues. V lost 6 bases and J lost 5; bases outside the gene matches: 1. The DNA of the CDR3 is TGTGCCAGCAGCGGGACAGGGGATCAGCCCCAGCATTTT. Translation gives CASSGTGDQPQHF.

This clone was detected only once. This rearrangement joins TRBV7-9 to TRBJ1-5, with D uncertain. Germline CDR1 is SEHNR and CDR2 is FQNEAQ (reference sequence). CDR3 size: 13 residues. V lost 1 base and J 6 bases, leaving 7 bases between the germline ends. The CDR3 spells CASSLGPFQPQHF. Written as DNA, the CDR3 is TGTGCCAGCAGCTTAGGCCCATTTCAGCCCCAGCATTTT.

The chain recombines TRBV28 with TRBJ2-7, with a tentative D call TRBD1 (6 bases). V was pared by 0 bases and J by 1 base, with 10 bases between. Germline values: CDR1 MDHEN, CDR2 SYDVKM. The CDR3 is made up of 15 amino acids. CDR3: CASSLWGARSYEQYF. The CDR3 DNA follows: TGTGCCAGCAGTTTATGGGGGGCGAGATCCTACGAGCAGTACTTC.

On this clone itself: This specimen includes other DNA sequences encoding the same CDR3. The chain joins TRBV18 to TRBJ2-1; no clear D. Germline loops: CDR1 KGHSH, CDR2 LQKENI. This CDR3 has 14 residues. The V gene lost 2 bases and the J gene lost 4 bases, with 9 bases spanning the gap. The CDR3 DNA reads TGTGCCAGCTCACCAGAGGACCGATACAATGAGCAGTTCTTC. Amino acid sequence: CASSPEDRYNEQFF.

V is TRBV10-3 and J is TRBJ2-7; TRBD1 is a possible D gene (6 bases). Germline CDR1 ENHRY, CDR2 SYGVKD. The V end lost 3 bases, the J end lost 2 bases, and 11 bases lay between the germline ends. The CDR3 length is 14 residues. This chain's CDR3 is CAISDGQGPYEQYF. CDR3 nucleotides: TGTGCCATCAGTGATGGGCAGGGGCCCTACGAGCAGTACTTC.

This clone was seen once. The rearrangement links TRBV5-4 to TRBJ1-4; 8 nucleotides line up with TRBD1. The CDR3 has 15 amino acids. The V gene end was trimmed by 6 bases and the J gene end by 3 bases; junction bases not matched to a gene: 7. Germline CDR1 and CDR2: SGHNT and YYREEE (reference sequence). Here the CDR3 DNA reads TGTGCCAGCAAGCAGGGGGCGGAAGCTAATGAAAAACTGTTTTTT. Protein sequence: CASKQGAEANEKLFF.

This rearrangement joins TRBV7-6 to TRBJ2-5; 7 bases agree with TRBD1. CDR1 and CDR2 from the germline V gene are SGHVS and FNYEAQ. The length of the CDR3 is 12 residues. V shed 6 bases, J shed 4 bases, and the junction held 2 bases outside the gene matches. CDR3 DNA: TGTGCCAGCAGTCGACAGGGAGAGACCCAGTACTTC. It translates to CASSRQGETQYF. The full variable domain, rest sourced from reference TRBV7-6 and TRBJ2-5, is GAGVSQSPRYKVTKRGQDVALRCDPISGHVSLYWYRQALGQGPEFLTYFNYEAQQDKSGLPNDRFSAERPEGSISTLTIQRTEQRDSAMYRCASSRQGETQYFGPGTRLLVL.

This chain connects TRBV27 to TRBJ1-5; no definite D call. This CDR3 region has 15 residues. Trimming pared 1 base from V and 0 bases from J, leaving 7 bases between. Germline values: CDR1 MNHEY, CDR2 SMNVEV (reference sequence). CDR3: CASSLYGVSNQPQHF. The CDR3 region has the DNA TGTGCCAGCAGTTTATACGGGGTTAGCAATCAGCCCCAGCATTTT.

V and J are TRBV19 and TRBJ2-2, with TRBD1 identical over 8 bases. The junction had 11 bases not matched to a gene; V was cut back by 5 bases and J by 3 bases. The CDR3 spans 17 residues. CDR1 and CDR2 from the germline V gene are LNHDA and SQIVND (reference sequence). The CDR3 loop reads CASSLLGGQGYTGELFF. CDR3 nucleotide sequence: TGTGCCAGTAGTCTCCTCGGAGGACAGGGCTACACCGGGGAGCTGTTTTTT.

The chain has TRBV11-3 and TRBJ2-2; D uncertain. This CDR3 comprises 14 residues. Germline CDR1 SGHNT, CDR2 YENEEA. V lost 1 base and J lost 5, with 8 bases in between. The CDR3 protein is CASSLATRTGELFF. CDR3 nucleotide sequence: TGTGCCAGCAGCTTAGCTACGCGGACCGGGGAGCTGTTTTTT.

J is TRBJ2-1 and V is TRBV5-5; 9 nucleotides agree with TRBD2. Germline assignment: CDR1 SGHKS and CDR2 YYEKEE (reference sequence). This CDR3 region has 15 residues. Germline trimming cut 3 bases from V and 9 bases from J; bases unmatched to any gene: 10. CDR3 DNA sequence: TGTGCCAGCAGCTCCAATAGCGGGAGACTGAGTGAGCAGTTCTTC. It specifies CASSSNSGRLSEQFF.

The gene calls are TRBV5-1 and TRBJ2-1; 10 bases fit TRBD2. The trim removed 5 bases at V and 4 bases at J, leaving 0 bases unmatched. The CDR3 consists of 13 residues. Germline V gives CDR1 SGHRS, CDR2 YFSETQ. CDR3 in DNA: TGCGCCAGCAGACTAGCGGGGTACAATGAGCAGTTCTTC. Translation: CASRLAGYNEQFF.

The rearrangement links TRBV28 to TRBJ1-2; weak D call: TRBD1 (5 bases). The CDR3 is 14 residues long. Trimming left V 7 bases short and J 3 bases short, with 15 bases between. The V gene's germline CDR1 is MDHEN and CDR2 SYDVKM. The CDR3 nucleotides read TGTGCCAGCATGAGTCCGGGGGTGGACTATGGCTACACCTTC. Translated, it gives CASMSPGVDYGYTF.

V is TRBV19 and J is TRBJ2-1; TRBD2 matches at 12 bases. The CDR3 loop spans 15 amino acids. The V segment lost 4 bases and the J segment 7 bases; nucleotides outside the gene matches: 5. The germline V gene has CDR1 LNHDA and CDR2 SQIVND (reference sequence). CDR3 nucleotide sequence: TGTGCCAGTAGTAGCGGACTAGCGGGACCTAATGAGCAGTTCTTC. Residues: CASSSGLAGPNEQFF.

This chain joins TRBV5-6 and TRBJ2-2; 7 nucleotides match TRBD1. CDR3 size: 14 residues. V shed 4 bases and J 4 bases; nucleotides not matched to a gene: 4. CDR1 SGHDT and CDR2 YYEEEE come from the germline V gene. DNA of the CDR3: TGTGCCAGCAGCCCAACAGGGGTCACCGGGGAGCTGTTTTTT. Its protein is CASSPTGVTGELFF.

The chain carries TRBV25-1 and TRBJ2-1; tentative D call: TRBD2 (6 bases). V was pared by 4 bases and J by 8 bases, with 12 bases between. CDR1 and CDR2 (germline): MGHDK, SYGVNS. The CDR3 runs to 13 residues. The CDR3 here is CASSGRALDEQFF. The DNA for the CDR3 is TGTGCCAGCAGTGGGAGGGCCCTGGATGAGCAGTTCTTC. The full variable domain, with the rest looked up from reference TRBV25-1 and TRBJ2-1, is EADIYQTPRYLVIGTGKKITLECSQTMGHDKMYWYQQDPGMELHLIHYSYGVNSTEKGDLSSESTVSRIRTEHFPLTLESARPSHTSQYLCASSGRALDEQFFGPGTRLTVL.

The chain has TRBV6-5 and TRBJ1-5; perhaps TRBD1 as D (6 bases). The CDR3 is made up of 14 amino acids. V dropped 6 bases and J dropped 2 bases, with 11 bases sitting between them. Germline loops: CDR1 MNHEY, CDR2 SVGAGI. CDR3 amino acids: CASSPAGGNQPQHF. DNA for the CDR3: TGTGCCAGCAGCCCGGCAGGGGGCAATCAGCCCCAGCATTTT.

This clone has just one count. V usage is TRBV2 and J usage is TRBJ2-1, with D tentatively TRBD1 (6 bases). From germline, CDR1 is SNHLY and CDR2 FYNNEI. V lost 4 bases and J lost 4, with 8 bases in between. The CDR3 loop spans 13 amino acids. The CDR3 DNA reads TGTGCCAGCAGTGGGGACACTTACAATGAGCAGTTCTTC. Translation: CASSGDTYNEQFF. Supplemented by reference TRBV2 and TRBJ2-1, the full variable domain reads EPEVTQTPSHQVTQMGQEVILRCVPISNHLYFYWYRQILGQKVEFLVSFYNNEISEKSEIFDDQFSVERPDGSNFTLKIRSTKLEDSAMYFCASSGDTYNEQFFGPGTRLTVL.

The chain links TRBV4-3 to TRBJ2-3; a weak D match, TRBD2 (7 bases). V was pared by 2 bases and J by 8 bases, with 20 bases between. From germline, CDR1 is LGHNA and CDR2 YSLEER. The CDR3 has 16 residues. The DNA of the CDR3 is TGCGCCAGCAGCCAAACGAGGAGGGGGAGGGGTGGTACGCAGTATTTT. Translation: CASSQTRRGRGGTQYF.

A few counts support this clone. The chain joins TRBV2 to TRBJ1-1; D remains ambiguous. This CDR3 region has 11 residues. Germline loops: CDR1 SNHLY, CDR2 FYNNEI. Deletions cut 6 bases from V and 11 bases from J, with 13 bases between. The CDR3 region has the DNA TGTGCCAGCAGGGAGGCTCTGGGCGCTTTCTTT. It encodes CASREALGAFF.

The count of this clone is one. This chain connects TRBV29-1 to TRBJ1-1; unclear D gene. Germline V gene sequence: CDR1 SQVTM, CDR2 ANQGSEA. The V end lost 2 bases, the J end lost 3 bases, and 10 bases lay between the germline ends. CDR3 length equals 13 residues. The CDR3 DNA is TGCAGCGTTGAACAATATGGAGACACTGAAGCTTTCTTT. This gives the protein CSVEQYGDTEAFF.

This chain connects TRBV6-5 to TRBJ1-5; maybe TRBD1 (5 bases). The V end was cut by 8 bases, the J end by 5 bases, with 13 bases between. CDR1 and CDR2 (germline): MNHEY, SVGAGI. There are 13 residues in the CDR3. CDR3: CASRGEGYQPQHF. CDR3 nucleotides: TGTGCCAGCCGGGGAGAGGGGTATCAGCCCCAGCATTTT.

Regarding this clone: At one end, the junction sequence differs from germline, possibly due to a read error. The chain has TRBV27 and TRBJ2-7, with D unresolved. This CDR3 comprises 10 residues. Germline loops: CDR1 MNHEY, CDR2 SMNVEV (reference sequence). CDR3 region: CASRRPPRNF. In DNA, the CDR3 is TGTGCCAGCAGGCGGCCCCCGCGAAACTTC.

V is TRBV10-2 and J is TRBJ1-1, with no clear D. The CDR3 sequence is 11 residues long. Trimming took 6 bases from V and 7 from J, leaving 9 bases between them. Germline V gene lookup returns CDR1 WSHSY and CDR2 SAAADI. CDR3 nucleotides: TGCGCCAGCAGGGGAGGAAGTGAAGCTTTCTTT. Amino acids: CASRGGSEAFF.

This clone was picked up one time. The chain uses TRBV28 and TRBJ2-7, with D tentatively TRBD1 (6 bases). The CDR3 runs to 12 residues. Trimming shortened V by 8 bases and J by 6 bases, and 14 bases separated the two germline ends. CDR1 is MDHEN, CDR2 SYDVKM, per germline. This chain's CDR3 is CASASDSREQYF. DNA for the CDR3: TGTGCCAGCGCCTCGGACAGCCGCGAGCAGTACTTC.

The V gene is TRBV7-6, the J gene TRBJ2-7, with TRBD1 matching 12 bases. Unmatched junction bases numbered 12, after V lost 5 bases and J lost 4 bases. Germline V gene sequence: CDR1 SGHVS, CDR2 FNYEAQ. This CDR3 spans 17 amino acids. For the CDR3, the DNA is TGTGCCAGCAGCCCTAGGGCGGGGACAGGGGGCGCATACGAGCAGTACTTC. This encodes CASSPRAGTGGAYEQYF. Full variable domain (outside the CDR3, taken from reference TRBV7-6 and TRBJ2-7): GAGVSQSPRYKVTKRGQDVALRCDPISGHVSLYWYRQALGQGPEFLTYFNYEAQQDKSGLPNDRFSAERPEGSISTLTIQRTEQRDSAMYRCASSPRAGTGGAYEQYFGPGTRLTVT.